This TCR beta chain stems from a study of long-term antiretroviral therapy in people with HIV. On this clone: Its cognate antigen is unknown.

The authors ran the immunoSEQ assay, v3.0, at survey level. Clones were read by immunoSEQ multiplex PCR, and TCRdb kept only the in-frame ones, dropping some. Among fewer than 20,000 clones listed, about four fifths were seen once. Whole-study findings and limits: ART was followed by higher diversity that remained below transplant donor controls.

The study used samples holding about 1-10 million cryopreserved PBMC before DNA extraction. V was pared by 5 bases and J by 4 bases, with 4 bases of the junction left unmatched. The CDR3 runs 15 residues. The germline CDR1 and CDR2 sequences are PRHDT and FYEKMQ (reference sequence). This specimen was unsorted PBMCs, taken at the start of antiretroviral therapy. This TCR derives from a man aged 25-45 years with HIV. The chain uses TRBV13 and TRBJ2-7; 14 positions match TRBD2. The DNA of the CDR3 is TGTGCCAGCAGCCCCGGGACTAGCGGGAGATACGAGCAGTACTTC. It translates to CASSPGTSGRYEQYF.